This is a list of T cell receptor beta chains from one sample in a study of cytomegalovirus exposure and HLA in healthy donors. TCRdb's copy holds only in-frame clones and misses some; the assay was immunoSEQ multiplex PCR. The sample carries about 200,000 clones, 75% to 85% recorded once. Sequenced: PBMCs. Receptors were obtained from a woman aged 25 to 45 in good health and CMV-seropositive. Both conserved end residues are part of each CDR3. D genes are given only for firm matches. For some rows the clone size is stated as once, few or many, or as a class when expanded; others skip it.

J gene | D gene | clone size | V gene | CDR3 DNA | CDR3 protein
TRBJ1-5 | TRBD1 | NA | TRBV27 | TGTGCCAGCAGTCCTGGACAGGGGGCCCAGCCCCAGCATTTT | CASSPGQGAQPQHF
TRBJ1-5 | NA | NA | TRBV7-9 | TGTGCCAGCAGCTCTAATAATCAGCCCCAGCATTTT | CASSSNNQPQHF
TRBJ1-1 | NA | NA | TRBV5-1 | TGCGCCAGCAGCTTGGGCGTTCCCCTGGCGGGCACTGAAGCTTTCTTT | CASSLGVPLAGTEAFF
TRBJ2-4 | NA | NA | TRBV10-3 | TGTGCCATCAGTGAGCGAACACGGGACATTCAGTACTTC | CAISERTRDIQYF
TRBJ2-1 | TRBD2 | NA | TRBV29-1 | TGCAGCGTCGACGGACTAGCGGGACCCTACAATGAGCAGTTCTTC | CSVDGLAGPYNEQFF
TRBJ2-1 | TRBD2 | NA | TRBV5-1 | TGCGCCAGTATACTCTCCCCTAGGGCGGGGGATGAGCAGTTCTTC | CASILSPRAGDEQFF
TRBJ1-5 | NA | NA | TRBV6-1 | TGTGCCAGCAGTGAAGTCAGTTTCAATCAGCCCCAGCATTTT | CASSEVSFNQPQHF
TRBJ2-4 | NA | few | TRBV6-1 | TGTGCCAGCAATCAACAGGGCATTCAGTACTTC | CASNQQGIQYF
TRBJ1-2 | NA | NA | TRBV7-9 | TGTGCCAGCAGCTCGGCCGCGACAGTCTATGGCTACACCTTC | CASSSAATVYGYTF
TRBJ1-3 | NA | NA | TRBV29-1 | TGCAGCGTTGCAGTCAGCTCTGGAAACACCATATATTTT | CSVAVSSGNTIYF
TRBJ2-1 | TRBD2 | NA | TRBV6-6 | TGTGCCAGCAGTCGGACTAGCGGGAGTCATGAGCAGTTCTTC | CASSRTSGSHEQFF
TRBJ2-7 | TRBD2 | NA | TRBV5-6 | TGTGCCAGCCTTCAGCGGGGTTTCGTTTACGAGCAGTACTTC | CASLQRGFVYEQYF
TRBJ2-1 | TRBD2 | NA | TRBV2 | TGTGCCAGCAGACCCGGGACTAGCGGGAGGGCCTCTGGTGAGCAGTTCTTC | CASRPGTSGRASGEQFF
TRBJ2-7 | TRBD2 | NA | TRBV7-9 | TGTGCCAGCACTGGGACTAGCGGGAGCTACGAGCAGTACTTC | CASTGTSGSYEQYF
TRBJ2-7 | TRBD2 | NA | TRBV29-1 | TGCAGCGTTGGCGGGGTAGAGCGGGGCGCCTACGAGCAGTACTTC | CSVGGVERGAYEQYF
TRBJ2-1 | TRBD2 | NA | TRBV9 | TGTGCCAGCACCAGACTAGCGGCCGGGACCTACAATGAGCAGTTCTTC | CASTRLAAGTYNEQFF
TRBJ2-7 | TRBD1 | NA | TRBV5-1 | TGCGCCAGCAGCCTGGGGGCTAGGACAGGGGACCACGAGCAGTACTTC | CASSLGARTGDHEQYF
TRBJ2-3 | TRBD2 | NA | TRBV7-9 | TGTGCCAGCAGCTTAGTGACTAGCGGACTCACAGATACGCAGTATTTT | CASSLVTSGLTDTQYF
TRBJ2-7 | NA | once | TRBV5-1 | TGCGCCAGCAGCTTGGCCGCTACCGTAAGCTACGAGCAGTACTTC | CASSLAATVSYEQYF
TRBJ2-2 | NA | NA | TRBV5-1 | TGCGCCAGCAGTAAAACCGGGGAGCTGTTTTTT | CASSKTGELFF
TRBJ1-2 | TRBD1 | NA | TRBV18 | TGTGCCAGCTCACCATTTCTGGGACAGGGGGCTAACTATGGCTACACCTTC | CASSPFLGQGANYGYTF
TRBJ2-2 | TRBD1 | NA | TRBV5-1 | TGCGCCAGCAGCCTAGAAACAGGGGTCAAGGGCGGGGAGCTGTTTTTT | CASSLETGVKGGELFF
TRBJ2-7 | NA | few | TRBV19 | TGTGCCAGTAGTATTGGTAGCAACGGCGAGCAGTACTTC | CASSIGSNGEQYF
TRBJ2-2 | TRBD2 | NA | TRBV11-3 | TGTGCCAGCAGCCCGGGGGGGCGGGACACCGGGGAGCTGTTTTTT | CASSPGGRDTGELFF
TRBJ2-5 | TRBD2 | NA | TRBV7-8 | TGTGCCCCGGGGACTAGCAGGGGGACCCAGTACTTC | CAPGTSRGTQYF
TRBJ1-2 | NA | NA | TRBV28 | TGTGCCAGCAGGGAGGGGAGGAATGGCTACACCTTC | CASREGRNGYTF
TRBJ2-7 | TRBD2 | NA | TRBV7-2 | TGTGCCAGCAGCTACCGCGGGACTAGCGGGAGCCCCCACGAGCAGTACTTC | CASSYRGTSGSPHEQYF
TRBJ2-7 | NA | NA | TRBV19 | TGTGCCAGTAGTTCCCGTAACTCCTACGAGCAGTACTTC | CASSSRNSYEQYF
TRBJ2-1 | TRBD2 | NA | TRBV7-2 | TGTGCCAGCAGCTTAATACCGGCTAGCGGGTGGGATTACAATGAGCAGTTCTTC | CASSLIPASGWDYNEQFF
TRBJ2-2 | NA | NA | TRBV2 | TGTGCCAGCAGAGCATTGACAGCGCATAACACCGGGGAGCTGTTTTTT | CASRALTAHNTGELFF
TRBJ2-5 | TRBD2 | NA | TRBV9 | TGTGCCAGCAGCGAGAAAGCGGGAGGGGAGACCCAGTACTTC | CASSEKAGGETQYF
TRBJ2-1 | TRBD2 | NA | TRBV12-5 | TGTGCTAGTGGTCTACCACCCGGGACTAGCGGGAGTCGGTCCTACAATGAGCAGTTCTTC | CASGLPPGTSGSRSYNEQFF
TRBJ1-1 | NA | few | TRBV28 | TGTGCCAGCAGTTTAGGACTGATGAACACTGAAGCTTTCTTT | CASSLGLMNTEAFF
TRBJ2-7 | TRBD1 | NA | TRBV30 | TGTGCCTGGCACGCCGGGACAGGCGAGCCCCTCTCCTACGAGCAGTACTTC | CAWHAGTGEPLSYEQYF
TRBJ2-1 | TRBD2 | NA | TRBV28 | TGTGCCAGCAGCACGGGGACTAGCGGGAGGGCCGACAATGAGCAGTTCTTC | CASSTGTSGRADNEQFF
TRBJ1-4 | TRBD1 | NA | TRBV11-2 | TGTGCCAGCAGCCAGGACAGGGATAATGAAAAACTGTTTTTT | CASSQDRDNEKLFF
TRBJ2-1 | NA | NA | TRBV5-1 | TGCGCCAGCAGCTTGGTTGCGGGCTCCTACAATGAGCAGTTCTTC | CASSLVAGSYNEQFF
TRBJ1-1 | TRBD1 | few | TRBV11-2 | TGTGCCAGCAGCTTAGGGTTCCGGGACAGGGAAGCTTTCTTT | CASSLGFRDREAFF
TRBJ2-3 | NA | NA | TRBV11-3 | TGTGCCAGCAGTAAACAGGGCCCGGTGGATACGCAGTATTTT | CASSKQGPVDTQYF
TRBJ1-2 | NA | NA | TRBV20-1 | TGCAGTGCTAGCTCCCGCGGGGGCTACACCTTC | CSASSRGGYTF
TRBJ1-2 | NA | few | TRBV6-1 | TGTGCCAGCAGGGGGAGGGGAATAGGGGATGGCTACACCTTC | CASRGRGIGDGYTF
TRBJ1-2 | NA | NA | TRBV29-1 | TGCAGCGTTGTCAACAGCTTTAACTATGGCTACACCTTC | CSVVNSFNYGYTF
TRBJ2-7 | TRBD2 | NA | TRBV9 | TGTGCCAGCAGTGTTCTTGGACTAGCGGCTAGCTACGAGCAGTACTTC | CASSVLGLAASYEQYF
TRBJ1-4 | TRBD1 | NA | TRBV5-8 | TGTGCCAGCAGCTTGTGGACAGGGACGTCTAATGAAAAACTGTTTTTT | CASSLWTGTSNEKLFF
TRBJ2-7 | TRBD2 | NA | TRBV29-1 | TGCAGCGCCCTTCCGCTAGGGGAGGGCTACGAGCAGTACTTC | CSALPLGEGYEQYF